Listed here are 29 T cell receptor beta chains from one sample, sequenced in a study of regulatory T cells in long-lasting Graves disease. Time point reported: newly diagnosed GD, antithyroid drugs for less than 3 months. The authors made the TCR library using RNA they extracted from PBMCs. Arm-PCR with iRepertoire HTBI primers amplified the CDR3 regions for these TCR beta libraries. MiXCR was run by TCRdb on the multiplex PCR reads, yielding one entry per CDR3 protein. The sample carries about 560,000 distinct CDR3 sequences, roughly a sixth recorded once. These sequences were also reported in another study, on T cells in Graves' hyperthyroidism and ophthalmopathy.

The material was peripheral blood mononuclear cells (PBMCs), obtained at new diagnosis, from a patient treated with antithyroid drugs. The receptors originated from a man younger than 35 with Graves disease.

This clonotype has ten or more counts. The rearrangement links TRBV7-2 to TRBJ1-4; tentatively, D is TRBD1 (6 bases). Germline V CDR1 and CDR2: SGHTA, FQGNSA. This CDR3 has 16 residues. Trimming shortened V by 5 bases and J by 7 bases, and 20 bases separated the two germline ends. The CDR3 loop reads CASSPGTGGPAEKLFF. The CDR3 DNA sequence: TGTGCCAGCAGCCCAGGCACCGGGGGGCCGGCTGAAAAACTGTTTTTT. Variable domain in full (rest from reference TRBV7-2 and TRBJ1-4): GAGVSQSPSNKVTEKGKDVELRCDPISGHTALYWYRQSLGQGLEFLIYFQGNSAPDKSGLPSDRFSAERTGGSVSTLTIQRTQQEDSAVYLCASSPGTGGPAEKLFFGSGTQLSVL.

The chain couples TRBV3-1 to TRBJ1-1; 11 bases align to TRBD1. Germline CDR1 is LGHDT and CDR2 is YNNKEL (reference sequence). The CDR3 covers 18 residues. With V trimmed by 4 bases and J by 10 bases, 20 bases remained unmatched. The DNA for the CDR3 is TGTGCCAGCAGCCCATGGACAGGGGGCGGTTCCGGGTTTGGAGGAGCTTTCTTT. It encodes CASSPWTGGGSGFGGAFF.

The table lists this clonotype with a few counts. The chain uses TRBV5-1 and TRBJ2-7; TRBD2 is a possible D gene (6 bases). This CDR3 spans 15 amino acids. CDR1 and CDR2 (germline): SGHRS, YFSETQ. The V end was cut by 1 base, the J end by 2 bases, with 13 bases between. CDR3 bases: TGCGCCAGCAGCTTGAGTGCTAGCGTGACCTACGAGCAGTACTTC. Its protein product is CASSLSASVTYEQYF.

With respect to this clonotype: This may stem from a read error, because a much larger clone lies one nucleotide away. The V gene is TRBV7-9, the J gene TRBJ2-1; D uncertain. Germline assignment: CDR1 SEHNR and CDR2 FQNEAQ (reference sequence). V was clipped by 4 bases and J by 5 bases, with 15 bases between them. This CDR3 is built from 15 residues. The CDR3 protein is CASSSAAAAHNEQFF. In DNA, the CDR3 is TGTGCCAGCAGCTCTGCCGCGGCGGCCCACAATGAGCAGTTCTTC.

V gene TRBV9 combines with J gene TRBJ2-7; D is possibly TRBD1 or TRBD2 (5 bases each). The ends were cut back, 4 bases at V and 1 base at J, with 15 bases in the middle. Germline CDR1 is SGDLS and CDR2 is YYNGEE. This CDR3 is built from 15 residues. The CDR3: CASSSGAGLSYEQYF. CDR3 bases: TGTGCCAGCAGCTCCGGGGCAGGGCTATCCTACGAGCAGTACTTC.

This chain joins TRBV9 and TRBJ2-7, with D unclear. The CDR3 consists of 16 residues. Germline loops: CDR1 SGDLS, CDR2 YYNGEE. V was clipped by 3 bases and J by 0 bases, with 16 bases between them. This chain's CDR3 is CASSASGVRSSYEQYF. The DNA of the CDR3 is TGTGCCAGCAGCGCTTCCGGCGTCAGGAGCTCCTACGAGCAGTACTTC. Complete variable domain (other parts from reference TRBV9 and TRBJ2-7): DSGVTQTPKHLITATGQRVTLRCSPRSGDLSVYWYQQSLDQGLQFLIQYYNGEERAKGNILERFSAQQFPDLHSELNLSSLELGDSALYFCASSASGVRSSYEQYFGPGTRLTVT.

V is TRBV20-1 and J is TRBJ2-3; the D gene is possibly TRBD2 (5 bases). CDR3 length equals 14 residues. CDR1 and CDR2 (germline): DFQATT, SNEGSKA (reference sequence). Trimming left V 1 base short and J 6 bases short, with 14 bases between. CDR3 loop: CSARVATSSDTQYF. CDR3 sequence (DNA): TGCAGTGCTAGAGTAGCAACTAGTTCGGATACGCAGTATTTT.

The chain uses TRBV6-2 or TRBV6-3 and TRBJ1-1; possibly TRBD1 for D (6 bases). Germline V gives CDR1 MNHEY, CDR2 SVGEGT. The CDR3 length is 14 residues. V shed 6 bases and J shed 2 bases, with 13 bases lying between them. The CDR3 loop reads CASRTGTSNTEAFF. The CDR3 DNA follows: TGTGCCAGCAGAACCGGGACATCAAACACTGAAGCTTTCTTT.

This clonotype has just a few counts. This sequence joins TRBV9 and TRBJ1-1; tentative D call: TRBD1 (5 bases). This CDR3 is 14 amino acids long. V was shortened by 4 bases and J by 1 base, with 11 bases between the two germline ends. Germline loops: CDR1 SGDLS, CDR2 YYNGEE. CDR3 amino acids: CASSFSDKNTEAFF. The CDR3 region has the DNA TGTGCCAGCAGCTTCTCGGACAAGAACACTGAAGCTTTCTTT. The full variable domain, in which reference TRBV9 and TRBJ1-1 provide the parts outside the CDR3, is DSGVTQTPKHLITATGQRVTLRCSPRSGDLSVYWYQQSLDQGLQFLIQYYNGEERAKGNILERFSAQQFPDLHSELNLSSLELGDSALYFCASSFSDKNTEAFFGQGTRLTVV.

This clonotype was picked up a small number of times. The chain couples TRBV10-1 to TRBJ2-5; D unresolved. The V gene's germline CDR1 is WNHNN and CDR2 SYGVQD (reference sequence). This CDR3 comprises 14 residues. Deletions cut 2 bases from V and 5 bases from J, with 12 bases between. CDR3 bases: TGCGCCAGCAGTGAGCGGGTCTTGATGGAGACCCAGTACTTC. Protein: CASSERVLMETQYF.

The table lists this clonotype with a few counts. The J gene is TRBJ2-7, the V gene TRBV27, with D possibly TRBD2 on 6 matching bases. The V end lost 10 bases, the J end lost 3 bases, and 19 bases lay between the germline ends. Germline-derived CDR1 and CDR2 are MNHEY and SMNVEV (reference sequence). CDR3 size: 14 residues. CDR3 DNA: TGTGCCACCTCCCATGGAGGGGATAACTACGAGCAGTACTTC. Residues: CATSHGGDNYEQYF.

The table lists this clonotype with many counts. This sequence joins TRBV7-8 and TRBJ2-7; 7 bases match TRBD1. Per the germline V gene, CDR1 is SGHVS and CDR2 is FQNEAQ. V gave up 5 bases and J gave up 0 bases; unmatched junction bases: 7. This CDR3 is 15 amino acids long. As DNA, the CDR3 is TGTGCCAGCAGCACCGGACAGGAAAGCTCCTACGAGCAGTACTTC. Translating it yields CASSTGQESSYEQYF.

This chain uses TRBV19 with TRBJ2-1; D may be TRBD2 (6 bases). Germline V gene lookup returns CDR1 LNHDA and CDR2 SQIVND (reference sequence). Trimming pared 10 bases from V and 8 bases from J, leaving 12 bases between. This CDR3 region has 11 residues. The chain's CDR3 is CATSSDYEQFF. CDR3 sequence (DNA): TGTGCCACTTCTAGCGACTATGAGCAGTTCTTC.

This clonotype was picked up many times. V and J are TRBV12-3 or TRBV12-4 and TRBJ2-2, with D maybe TRBD2 (6 bases). V was pared by 5 bases and J by 0 bases, with 10 bases between. The CDR3 length is 15 residues. CDR3 sequence: CASSPGLTNTGELFF. DNA for the CDR3: TGTGCCAGCAGTCCGGGACTGACGAACACCGGGGAGCTGTTTTTT.

This clonotype came up many times. This rearrangement joins TRBV20-1 to TRBJ2-5; 9 nucleotides match TRBD1. The CDR3 runs to 15 residues. Germline-derived CDR1 and CDR2 are DFQATT and SNEGSKA (reference sequence). V lost 0 bases, J lost 4 bases, and 6 bases stayed unmatched. The CDR3 region is CSARDPWTGVETQYF. CDR3 sequence (DNA): TGCAGTGCTAGAGATCCCTGGACAGGGGTAGAGACCCAGTACTTC.

The rearrangement links TRBV9 to TRBJ2-7; 9 bases map to TRBD2. CDR3 length: 16 residues. Germline V gives CDR1 SGDLS, CDR2 YYNGEE. With 4 bases clipped from V and 2 bases from J, the junction kept 10 bases outside the gene matches. DNA of the CDR3: TGTGCCAGCAGCCCACTGTACGCGGGAGGGCCCTACGAGCAGTACTTC. Translated: CASSPLYAGGPYEQYF.

This clonotype was counted between two and nine times. The chain couples TRBV5-6 to TRBJ1-6; D is ambiguous. Germline CDR1 and CDR2: SGHDT and YYEEEE. There are 18 residues in the CDR3. Between the trimmed V and J ends, which lost 0 bases and 0 bases, there was a span of 13 bases. This chain's CDR3 is CASSLAKRASSYNSPLHF. The CDR3 bases are TGTGCCAGCAGCTTGGCCAAGAGGGCGAGCTCCTATAATTCACCCCTCCACTTT.

This clonotype appeared a few times. V is TRBV7-8 and J is TRBJ2-7; no reliable D call. The V gene lost 5 bases and the J gene lost 6 bases, with 11 bases spanning the gap. From germline, CDR1 is SGHVS and CDR2 FQNEAQ. This CDR3 region has 12 residues. For the CDR3, the DNA is TGTGCCAGCAGCAAAACCCCAGGCGAGCAGTACTTC. Translation: CASSKTPGEQYF.

This clonotype has ten or more counts. The chain uses TRBV7-3 and TRBJ2-3; 10 positions match TRBD1. Per germline, CDR1 SGHTA and CDR2 FQGTGA. V trimming: 5 bases; J trimming: 1 base; junction bases outside the gene matches: 0. This CDR3 is 14 amino acids long. DNA for the CDR3: TGTGCCAGCAGCGGGACAGGGGGCACAGATACGCAGTATTTT. This gives the protein CASSGTGGTDTQYF. The full variable domain, its missing parts supplied by reference TRBV7-3 and TRBJ2-3, is GAGVSQTPSNKVTEKGKYVELRCDPISGHTALYWYRQSLGQGPEFLIYFQGTGAADDSGLPNDRFFAVRPEGSVSTLKIQRTERGDSAVYLCASSGTGGTDTQYFGPGTRLTVL.

In this sample, this clonotype turned up many times. The chain joins TRBV28 to TRBJ2-5; 11 positions agree with TRBD2. The CDR3 totals 14 residues. From germline, CDR1 is MDHEN and CDR2 SYDVKM. V dropped 7 bases and J dropped 5; count of bases not matched to a gene: 6. CDR3 protein: CASNLAGGLETQYF. In nucleotides, the CDR3 is TGTGCCAGCAACTTAGCGGGAGGGCTGGAGACCCAGTACTTC.

V usage is TRBV7-2 and J usage is TRBJ1-1, with D maybe TRBD1 (6 bases). There are 13 residues in the CDR3. Trimming stripped 7 bases from V and 1 base from J, with 10 bases between. Germline lookup yields CDR1 SGHTA and CDR2 FQGNSA. CDR3 sequence reads: CASMGAANTEAFF. Written as DNA, the CDR3 is TGTGCCAGCATGGGGGCGGCGAACACTGAAGCTTTCTTT.

In this sample, this clonotype turned up a few times. This sequence joins TRBV28 and TRBJ1-3, with D uncertain. V gave up 6 bases and J gave up 0 bases, with 12 bases separating them. The CDR3 totals 15 residues. CDR1 is MDHEN, CDR2 SYDVKM, per germline. The CDR3: CASRTAWSSGNTIYF. The DNA of the CDR3 is TGTGCCAGCAGGACCGCGTGGTCCTCTGGAAACACCATATATTTT.

This clonotype was counted only a few times. CDR3 sequence (DNA): TGTGCCAGCTCACTAGGACTCTCGAACACTGAAGCTTTCTTT. It encodes CASSLGLSNTEAFF. The J gene is TRBJ1-1, the V gene TRBV18; no firm D call. There are 14 residues in the CDR3. Germline values: CDR1 KGHSH, CDR2 LQKENI. The V end was cut by 4 bases, the J end by 1 base, with 10 bases between.

The chain uses TRBV5-1 and TRBJ2-7; no definite D call. From germline, CDR1 is SGHRS and CDR2 YFSETQ. Trimming shortened V by 4 bases and J by 0 bases, and 17 bases separated the two germline ends. This CDR3 has 16 residues. The CDR3 spells CASSLLDRPSSYEQYF. As DNA, the CDR3 is TGCGCCAGCAGCCTACTTGACCGTCCAAGCTCCTACGAGCAGTACTTC.

The rearrangement links TRBV6-1 to TRBJ1-3, with D tentatively TRBD1 (5 bases). Trimming took 7 bases from V and 0 from J, leaving 13 bases between them. In germline, CDR1 is MNHNS, CDR2 SASEGT. CDR3 length: 15 residues. Here the CDR3 DNA reads TGTGCCAGCACCCGGACACTCTTCTCTGGAAACACCATATATTTT. It encodes CASTRTLFSGNTIYF.

This clonotype appeared many times. The chain has TRBV5-1 and TRBJ2-7; TRBD1 aligns across 7 bases. The CDR3 sequence is 15 residues long. V shed 0 bases, J shed 1 base, and the junction held 4 bases outside the gene matches. Germline V lookup: CDR1 SGHRS, CDR2 YFSETQ. DNA of the CDR3: TGCGCCAGCAGCTTGGTCCGGGACAGATCCTACGAGCAGTACTTC. Translation gives CASSLVRDRSYEQYF.

This clonotype was recorded at least ten times. V is TRBV6-1 and J is TRBJ2-5; perhaps D is TRBD1 or TRBD2 (5 bases each). Trimming removed 9 bases at V and 4 bases at J, with 18 bases between. Germline CDR1 is MNHNS and CDR2 is SASEGT. CDR3 length: 14 amino acids. The CDR3 spells CARRCGRAGETQYF. CDR3 DNA: TGTGCCAGGAGGTGCGGCAGGGCGGGAGAGACCCAGTACTTC.

This clonotype was counted only a few times. Because the CDR3 is missing its conserved closing phenylalanine or tryptophan, this is likely a read error. This chain joins TRBV6-2 or TRBV6-3 and TRBJ2-1; D remains unclear. The CDR3 has 11 amino acids. Between the trimmed V and J ends, which lost 2 bases and 8 bases, there was a span of 4 bases. Per the germline V gene, CDR1 is MNHEY and CDR2 is SVGEGT. CDR3 coding DNA: TGTGCCAGCAGTTACGGGTATGAGCAGTTCCTC. Translation: CASSYGYEQFL.

This clonotype appeared many times. The chain couples TRBV6-5 to TRBJ2-2; D is unclear. V was pared by 2 bases and J by 1 base, with 8 bases between. This CDR3 spans 15 amino acids. Germline values: CDR1 MNHEY, CDR2 SVGAGI. CDR3 sequence: CASSYRTVNTGELFF. The DNA for the CDR3 is TGTGCCAGCAGTTACAGGACGGTGAACACCGGGGAGCTGTTTTTT.